One T cell receptor (beta chain) is described in this entry. This sample includes further DNA sequences coding for the same CDR3. A Seattle source enrolled patients during active infection and followed them longitudinally. This record belongs to a study of blood T cell repertoires in COVID-19. About the research overall: Acute-phase and convalescent COVID-19 samples originated in the United States, Italy and Spain. T cells, B-cell-depleted T cells, or PBMCs supplied cDNA or gDNA.

This CDR3 comprises 14 residues. Trimming at V came to 2 bases and at J to 1 base, leaving 0 bases not matched to a gene. CDR1 and CDR2 from the germline V gene are MNHEY and SVGAGI. In the authors' workflow: Reference gene primer amplification gave nucleated cell count estimates. The protocol was immunoSEQ multiplex PCR, while the TCRdb copy is restricted to in-frame clones and leaves out a portion. V, J and clone size derive from that table, while D and trimming were established from the DNA sequence. The sample records approximately 480,000 clones, nearly 90% being singletons. Sequences were obtained from peripheral blood. This clonotype was obtained from a man aged 18 to 35 with COVID-19, enrolled during active disease. The chain recombines TRBV6-5 with TRBJ1-1, with TRBD1 matching 8 bases. The CDR3 is CASSYGQGNTEAFF. The CDR3 DNA sequence: TGTGCCAGCAGTTACGGACAGGGGAACACTGAAGCTTTCTTT.